The 28 T cell receptor beta chains in this list originate from one sample, sequenced in a study of cytotoxic CD8 clonotypes in ibrutinib-treated CLL. Sequencing used immunoSEQ multiplex PCR; TCRdb keeps in-frame clones, though not all of them. The table shows around 60,000 clones, with over 60% occurring only once. This material consisted of PBMCs, taken after 12 months of ibrutinib treatment. These TCRs come from a human donor with chronic lymphocytic leukemia.

J is TRBJ2-1 and V is TRBV7-6, with a weak D call TRBD2 (6 bases). CDR3 size: 18 residues. Trimming took 0 bases from V and 5 from J, leaving 20 bases between them. Germline CDR1 SGHVS, CDR2 FNYEAQ. In DNA form, the CDR3 reads TGTGCCAGCAGCTTAGCAGTCGGTTTAGAGTGGAGGGACAATGAGCAGTTCTTC. Translation: CASSLAVGLEWRDNEQFF. Drawing the rest from reference TRBV7-6 and TRBJ2-1, the complete variable domain is GAGVSQSPRYKVTKRGQDVALRCDPISGHVSLYWYRQALGQGPEFLTYFNYEAQQDKSGLPNDRFSAERPEGSISTLTIQRTEQRDSAMYRCASSLAVGLEWRDNEQFFGPGTRLTVL.

With regard to this clone: Other nucleotide sequences in the sample specify the same CDR3. The chain carries TRBV11-2 and TRBJ2-3; D is uncertain. The germline V and J ends were trimmed by 1 base and 0 bases, with 8 bases remaining between them. CDR1 and CDR2 (germline): SGHAT, FQNNGV. The CDR3 is 15 residues long. The CDR3 spells CASSLVGYSTDTQYF. The CDR3 coding sequence is TGTGCCAGCAGCTTAGTGGGATATAGCACAGATACGCAGTATTTT. The full variable domain, rest sourced from reference TRBV11-2 and TRBJ2-3, is EAGVAQSPRYKIIEKRQSVAFWCNPISGHATLYWYQQILGQGPKLLIQFQNNGVVDDSQLPKDRFSAERLKGVDSTLKIQPAKLEDSAVYLCASSLVGYSTDTQYFGPGTRLTVL.

This clone has a handful of counts. The rearrangement uses TRBV10-3 and TRBJ2-7; 8 bases fit TRBD2. The CDR3 sequence is 14 residues long. Germline CDR1 and CDR2: ENHRY and SYGVKD. The V gene end was trimmed by 6 bases and the J gene end by 3 bases; junction bases not matched to a gene: 7. The CDR3 loop reads CAIRIAGSNYEQYF. CDR3 coding DNA: TGTGCCATCAGGATAGCGGGATCCAACTACGAGCAGTACTTC.

The J gene is TRBJ2-7, the V gene TRBV19, with 10 bases aligning to TRBD1. The germline V gene has CDR1 LNHDA and CDR2 SQIVND (reference sequence). This CDR3 is built from 14 residues. V shed 4 bases and J 8 bases; nucleotides not matched to a gene: 8. The CDR3 is CASSNWDRGWQQYF. CDR3 sequence (DNA): TGTGCCAGTAGTAACTGGGACAGGGGTTGGCAGCAGTACTTC. Full variable domain (outside the CDR3, taken from reference TRBV19 and TRBJ2-7): DGGITQSPKYLFRKEGQNVTLSCEQNLNHDAMYWYRQDPGQGLRLIYYSQIVNDFQKGDIAEGYSVSREKKESFPLTVTSAQKNPTAFYLCASSNWDRGWQQYFGPGTRLTVT.

The chain employs TRBV5-4 and TRBJ2-1; D is possibly TRBD2 (5 bases). Trimming took 2 bases from V and 5 from J, leaving 14 bases between them. There are 15 residues in the CDR3. The germline V gene encodes CDR1 SGHNT and CDR2 YYREEE (reference sequence). The CDR3 coding sequence is TGTGCCAGCAGCTTCAGCGGAACAGCAGACAATGAGCAGTTCTTC. This translates into CASSFSGTADNEQFF.

This sequence joins TRBV5-1 and TRBJ1-4; 7 nucleotides match TRBD1. CDR3 size: 15 residues. Germline lookup yields CDR1 SGHRS and CDR2 YFSETQ. V lost 0 bases and J lost 5; bases outside the gene matches: 4. CDR3: CASSLGTGENEKLFF. The CDR3 nucleotides read TGCGCCAGCAGCTTGGGGACAGGCGAAAATGAAAAACTGTTTTTT.

CDR3 DNA: TGTGCCAGCAGCCTTGCTAACACAGATACGCAGTATTTT. This gives the protein CASSLANTDTQYF. This rearrangement joins TRBV4-2 to TRBJ2-3; D gene unclear. V lost 4 bases, J lost 2 bases, and 7 bases lay in between. The CDR3 runs 13 residues. Germline CDR1 LGHNA, CDR2 YNFKEQ.

As regards this clone: An end of the junction does not agree with germline; a read error may underlie this. CDR3 in amino acids: CASSVRRDEKLFF. CDR3 in DNA: TGTGCCAGCAGTGTTCGGAGAGATGAGAAACTGTTTTTT. V usage is TRBV6-6 and J usage is TRBJ1-4; no definite D call. This CDR3 region has 13 residues. Germline values: CDR1 MNHNY, CDR2 SVGAGI (reference sequence).

About this clone itself: Since a much larger clone is just one base distant, this may be a read error. The chain carries TRBV5-4 and TRBJ2-1, with 10 bases matching TRBD2. CDR3 length: 15 amino acids. Trimming removed 3 bases from V and 0 bases from J; junction bases left unmatched: 0. CDR1 SGHNT and CDR2 YYREEE come from the germline V gene (reference sequence). CDR3 bases: TGTGCCAGCAGCTCTAGCGGGAGCTCCTACAATGAGCAGTTCTTC. Protein sequence: CASSSSGSSYNEQFF.

The rearrangement uses TRBV18 and TRBJ2-5; D gene uncertain. V lost 0 bases and J lost 7, with 12 bases in between. CDR1 and CDR2 from the germline V gene are KGHSH and LQKENI. The CDR3 sequence is 14 residues long. CDR3 DNA sequence: TGTGCCAGCTCACCACCGTGGGATCCGGGGACCCAGTACTTC. It translates to CASSPPWDPGTQYF.

This clone was found a few times. The J gene is TRBJ2-3, the V gene TRBV9; unclear D gene. The CDR3 is 13 amino acids. V shed 3 bases and J shed 0 bases, with 5 bases lying between them. Germline V CDR1 and CDR2: SGDLS, YYNGEE. The DNA for the CDR3 is TGTGCCAGCAGCGAGGGTAGCACAGATACGCAGTATTTT. Translated, it gives CASSEGSTDTQYF.

V usage is TRBV18 and J usage is TRBJ2-7; 7 nucleotides agree with TRBD1. Germline trimming cut 6 bases from V and 6 bases from J; bases unmatched to any gene: 11. Per the germline V gene, CDR1 is KGHSH and CDR2 is LQKENI. The CDR3 contains 14 residues. This chain's CDR3 is CASSGQESVAEQYF. In DNA, the CDR3 is TGTGCCAGCTCCGGACAGGAATCGGTAGCCGAGCAGTACTTC.

V and J are TRBV7-2 and TRBJ2-5; D is unresolved. Trimming removed 7 bases from V and 5 bases from J, with 14 bases in between. The CDR3 sequence is 13 residues long. Germline V gene lookup returns CDR1 SGHTA and CDR2 FQGNSA. The CDR3 DNA is TGTGCCAGCATGGGTGGCACGCGGGAGACCCAGTACTTC. It translates to CASMGGTRETQYF.

J is TRBJ2-7 and V is TRBV27, with 8 bases identical to TRBD2. The CDR3 runs to 17 residues. Germline V gene lookup returns CDR1 MNHEY and CDR2 SMNVEV (reference sequence). Trimming at V came to 5 bases and at J to 6 bases, leaving 18 bases not matched to a gene. CDR3 nucleotides: TGTGCCAGCAGTCCTTCGAACCTTAGCGGGAAGGGGGGCGAGCAGTACTTC. Translated, it gives CASSPSNLSGKGGEQYF.

The CDR3 DNA sequence: TGTGCCAGCAGCCATCCGGGGCTTCGGAACACTGAAGCTTTCTTT. Encoded protein: CASSHPGLRNTEAFF. This chain joins TRBV4-2 and TRBJ1-1; perhaps TRBD1 as D (5 bases). This CDR3 has 15 amino acids. Per germline, CDR1 LGHNA and CDR2 YNFKEQ. Between the trimmed V and J ends, which lost 3 bases and 1 base, there was a span of 12 bases.

The chain carries TRBV15 and TRBJ2-5, with D possibly being TRBD1 (6 bases). CDR1 is LNHNV and CDR2 is YYDKDF in the germline V gene (reference sequence). V shed 1 base and J shed 5 bases, with 11 bases lying between them. The CDR3 extends over 14 amino acids. The CDR3 spells CATSRGGQGETQYF. The CDR3 coding sequence is TGTGCCACCAGCAGAGGGGGGCAGGGGGAGACCCAGTACTTC.

V gene TRBV28 combines with J gene TRBJ2-2; no clear D gene. The CDR3 is 12 residues long. Germline V gene data show CDR1 as MDHEN and CDR2 as SYDVKM. Trimming removed 7 bases at V and 7 bases at J, with 10 bases between. CDR3 DNA: TGTGCCAGCAATCCACCGGGCGGGGAGCTGTTTTTT. Encoded protein: CASNPPGGELFF.

This clone has just a few counts. This rearrangement joins TRBV5-1 to TRBJ2-1; 13 bases align to TRBD2. CDR3 size: 18 residues. Germline CDR1 is SGHRS and CDR2 is YFSETQ. V shed 0 bases and J 9 bases; nucleotides not matched to a gene: 12. In DNA form, the CDR3 reads TGCGCCAGCAGCTTGGCCGGGAGACTAGCGGGAGGAACGGGTGAGCAGTTCTTC. Translated, it gives CASSLAGRLAGGTGEQFF.

This chain uses TRBV9 with TRBJ2-1; D not resolved. Trimming pared 7 bases from V and 0 bases from J, leaving 14 bases between. Germline values: CDR1 SGDLS, CDR2 YYNGEE. The CDR3 consists of 15 residues. CDR3 loop: CASSPQAGSYNEQFF. In DNA, the CDR3 is TGTGCCAGCTCTCCCCAGGCAGGCTCCTACAATGAGCAGTTCTTC. Together with reference TRBV9 and TRBJ2-1, the CDR3 gives the full variable domain: DSGVTQTPKHLITATGQRVTLRCSPRSGDLSVYWYQQSLDQGLQFLIQYYNGEERAKGNILERFSAQQFPDLHSELNLSSLELGDSALYFCASSPQAGSYNEQFFGPGTRLTVL.

This chain connects TRBV27 to TRBJ2-7; perhaps TRBD1 as D (6 bases). The CDR3 totals 13 residues. CDR1 and CDR2 (germline): MNHEY, SMNVEV (reference sequence). Trimming removed 5 bases from V and 3 bases from J, with 11 bases in between. CDR3 sequence reads: CASSPIQGYEQYF. The CDR3 DNA reads TGTGCCAGCAGTCCGATACAGGGCTACGAGCAGTACTTC.

This clone was detected only once. The rearrangement joins TRBV4-2 to TRBJ2-7; TRBD1 matches 8 bases. The CDR3 totals 16 residues. The germline V gene encodes CDR1 LGHNA and CDR2 YNFKEQ. V trimming: 1 base; J trimming: 2 bases; junction bases outside the gene matches: 7. The CDR3 DNA sequence: TGTGCCAGCAGCCAAGCCGGAGGACAGGGTCCCTACGAGCAGTACTTC. It is translated as CASSQAGGQGPYEQYF.

The count of this clone is one. V usage is TRBV9 and J usage is TRBJ1-1; D gene unclear. V gave up 3 bases and J gave up 3 bases, with 6 bases separating them. In germline, CDR1 is SGDLS, CDR2 YYNGEE. The CDR3 length is 12 residues. CDR3 coding DNA: TGTGCCAGCAGCGCAAGCGACACTGAAGCTTTCTTT. Residues: CASSASDTEAFF.

This chain links TRBV9 with TRBJ2-1; D gene uncertain. CDR3 length equals 16 residues. Germline lookup yields CDR1 SGDLS and CDR2 YYNGEE. The V end lost 4 bases, the J end lost 1 base, and 15 bases lay between the germline ends. CDR3 in amino acids: CASSPREGKSYNEQFF. The CDR3 bases are TGTGCCAGCAGCCCCCGCGAAGGGAAGTCCTACAATGAGCAGTTCTTC.

V gene TRBV6-6 combines with J gene TRBJ2-7; 8 nucleotides agree with TRBD1. CDR1 MNHNY and CDR2 SVGAGI come from the germline V gene (reference sequence). V gave up 2 bases and J gave up 1 base; unmatched junction bases: 4. The CDR3 length is 15 residues. CDR3 in DNA: TGTGCCAGCAGTTACCAGTGGGACAGGTCCTACGAGCAGTACTTC. Residues: CASSYQWDRSYEQYF.

The chain carries TRBV28 and TRBJ1-2, with TRBD1 matching 8 bases. This CDR3 has 14 residues. Looked up from germline, CDR1 is MDHEN and CDR2 is SYDVKM. After removal of 8 bases from V and 6 bases from J, the junction contained 11 bases not matched to a gene. CDR3 in DNA: TGTGCCAGCGCAGCCTGGACAGGGTCTCATGGCTACACCTTC. Amino acid sequence: CASAAWTGSHGYTF.

This chain connects TRBV7-9 to TRBJ1-1, with D tentatively TRBD1 (6 bases). Germline values: CDR1 SEHNR, CDR2 FQNEAQ (reference sequence). V was shortened by 2 bases and J by 2 bases, with 18 bases between the two germline ends. The CDR3 runs 17 residues. The CDR3 reads CASSLMGGGRRNTEAFF. The CDR3 DNA sequence: TGTGCCAGCAGCTTAATGGGCGGGGGGCGAAGAAACACTGAAGCTTTCTTT. The whole variable domain, filled in from reference TRBV7-9 and TRBJ1-1, reads DTGVSQNPRHKITKRGQNVTFRCDPISEHNRLYWYRQTLGQGPEFLTYFQNEAQLEKSRLLSDRFSAERPKGSFSTLEIQRTEQGDSAMYLCASSLMGGGRRNTEAFFGQGTRLTVV.

The chain uses TRBV7-2 and TRBJ2-2, with D unclear. Trimming shortened V by 2 bases and J by 8 bases, and 3 bases separated the two germline ends. This CDR3 is built from 11 residues. The V gene's germline CDR1 is SGHTA and CDR2 FQGNSA. The DNA of the CDR3 is TGTGCCAGCAGCTTAACGGGGGAGCTGTTTTTT. This codes for CASSLTGELFF.

The V gene is TRBV6-1, the J gene TRBJ2-4; D perhaps matches TRBD2 (5 bases). Per the germline V gene, CDR1 is MNHNS and CDR2 is SASEGT. Trimming pared 7 bases from V and 8 bases from J, leaving 12 bases between. This CDR3 is built from 12 residues. The CDR3 here is CASKLPGDIQYF. The CDR3 DNA sequence: TGTGCCAGCAAACTCCCCGGGGACATTCAGTACTTC.